This is a list of T cell receptor beta chains from one sample in a study of blood T cell repertoires in COVID-19. Method: immunoSEQ multiplex PCR; TCRdb's copy keeps in-frame clones and lacks some. The repertoire has around 120,000 clones, over 80% of them found once; the top ten carry 25% to 30%. The material sequenced was peripheral blood. The receptors were sampled from a woman between 65 and 79 years old with acute or convalescent COVID-19. The CDR3 runs from the conserved cysteine through the conserved F or W. D genes are given only for firm matches. Clone size appears in some rows only: once, few, many, or a class for an expanded clone.

CDR3aa: CASSLRGGAYNEQFF; CDR3nt: TGTGCCAGCAGCCTCCGCGGGGGGGCCTACAATGAGCAGTTCTTC; j_gene: TRBJ2-1; abundance: NA; v_gene: TRBV3-1/TRBV3-2; len: 15; d_gene: TRBD2
CDR3aa: CASSPDRENNEQFF; CDR3nt: TGTGCCAGCAGTCCTGACAGAGAGAACAATGAGCAGTTCTTC; j_gene: TRBJ2-1; abundance: NA; v_gene: TRBV7-6; len: 14; d_gene: NA
CDR3aa: CASSLEGWDRGKYEQYF; CDR3nt: TGTGCCAGCAGCTTAGAGGGCTGGGACAGGGGAAAATACGAGCAGTACTTC; j_gene: TRBJ2-7; abundance: NA; v_gene: TRBV7-2; len: 17; d_gene: TRBD1
CDR3aa: CASSSRPGQGSPLHF; CDR3nt: TGTGCCAGCAGCTCCCGCCCGGGACAGGGTTCACCCCTCCACTTT; j_gene: TRBJ1-6; abundance: NA; v_gene: TRBV7-3; len: 15; d_gene: TRBD1
CDR3aa: CASSPGRNQPQHF; CDR3nt: TGTGCCAGCAGCCCAGGCCGAAATCAGCCCCAGCATTTT; j_gene: TRBJ1-5; abundance: NA; v_gene: TRBV27; len: 13; d_gene: NA
CDR3aa: CASSFSSGGNEKLFF; CDR3nt: TGTGCCAGCAGCTTTAGCTCAGGGGGAAATGAAAAACTGTTTTTT; j_gene: TRBJ1-4; abundance: NA; v_gene: TRBV11-2; len: 15; d_gene: TRBD1
CDR3aa: CASSEKGVDEQYF; CDR3nt: TGTGCCAGCAGTGAGAAGGGGGTCGACGAGCAGTACTTC; j_gene: TRBJ2-7; abundance: NA; v_gene: TRBV2; len: 13; d_gene: NA
CDR3aa: CASSHTLAGHTDTQYF; CDR3nt: TGTGCCAGCAGCCATACCCTAGCGGGGCACACAGATACGCAGTATTTT; j_gene: TRBJ2-3; abundance: NA; v_gene: TRBV3-1/TRBV3-2; len: 16; d_gene: TRBD2
CDR3aa: CASSATTGEGSLFF; CDR3nt: TGTGCCAGCAGCGCGACTACAGGGGAAGGTAGCCTGTTTTTT; j_gene: TRBJ1-4; abundance: once; v_gene: TRBV9; len: 14; d_gene: TRBD1
CDR3aa: CASSLLLAGGNYEQYF; CDR3nt: TGTGCCAGCAGTTTATTACTAGCGGGGGGAAACTACGAGCAGTACTTC; j_gene: TRBJ2-7; abundance: NA; v_gene: TRBV28; len: 16; d_gene: TRBD2
CDR3aa: CASSFLTGENTEAFF; CDR3nt: TGCGCCAGCAGCTTCCTGACAGGGGAGAACACTGAAGCTTTCTTT; j_gene: TRBJ1-1; abundance: NA; v_gene: TRBV5-1; len: 15; d_gene: TRBD1
CDR3aa: CASGGDGSSYEQYF; CDR3nt: TGTGCCAGTGGAGGGGACGGGAGCTCCTACGAGCAGTACTTC; j_gene: TRBJ2-7; abundance: few; v_gene: TRBV19; len: 14; d_gene: NA
CDR3aa: CASSLKLANTEAFF; CDR3nt: TGTGCCAGCAGCTTGAAACTCGCGAACACTGAAGCTTTCTTT; j_gene: TRBJ1-1; abundance: NA; v_gene: TRBV5-4; len: 14; d_gene: NA
CDR3aa: CATSWEGAGNTIYF; CDR3nt: TGTGCCACCAGCTGGGAAGGGGCTGGAAACACCATATATTTT; j_gene: TRBJ1-3; abundance: NA; v_gene: TRBV15; len: 14; d_gene: NA
CDR3aa: CSVLQGSLGYTF; CDR3nt: TGCAGCGTCCTTCAGGGGTCCCTTGGCTACACCTTC; j_gene: TRBJ1-2; abundance: NA; v_gene: TRBV29-1; len: 12; d_gene: NA
CDR3aa: CASRKEENTEAFF; CDR3nt: TGTGCCAGCAGGAAGGAGGAGAACACTGAAGCTTTCTTT; j_gene: TRBJ1-1; abundance: NA; v_gene: TRBV2; len: 13; d_gene: NA
CDR3aa: CASSSGLAVWETQYF; CDR3nt: TGCGCCAGCAGCTCCGGACTAGCGGTTTGGGAGACCCAGTACTTC; j_gene: TRBJ2-5; abundance: NA; v_gene: TRBV5-1; len: 15; d_gene: TRBD2
CDR3aa: CASKITGVYEQYF; CDR3nt: TGTGCCAGCAAGATTACAGGGGTGTACGAGCAGTACTTC; j_gene: TRBJ2-7; abundance: NA; v_gene: TRBV2; len: 13; d_gene: TRBD1
CDR3aa: CASRPTGIHNSPLHF; CDR3nt: TGCGCCAGCAGGCCCACAGGGATCCATAATTCACCCCTCCACTTT; j_gene: TRBJ1-6; abundance: NA; v_gene: TRBV5-1; len: 15; d_gene: NA
CDR3aa: CASSTGSAEQYF; CDR3nt: TGTGCCAGCAGTACGGGTTCAGCCGAGCAGTACTTC; j_gene: TRBJ2-7; abundance: NA; v_gene: TRBV27; len: 12; d_gene: NA
CDR3aa: CASSSYRGTTNKAKNIQYF; CDR3nt: TGTGCCAGCAGCTCCTACCGAGGCACAACAAACAAAGCCAAAAACATTCAGTACTTC; j_gene: TRBJ2-4; abundance: NA; v_gene: TRBV7-9; len: 19; d_gene: NA
CDR3aa: CASSHMRIPVRDSKDNEQFF; CDR3nt: TGTGCCAGCAGCCATATGAGGATCCCTGTCCGGGACAGCAAGGACAATGAGCAGTTCTTC; j_gene: TRBJ2-1; abundance: NA; v_gene: TRBV3-1/TRBV3-2; len: 20; d_gene: TRBD1
CDR3aa: CASSLQGAGTYNSPLHF; CDR3nt: TGTGCCAGCAGCTTACAGGGGGCGGGAACCTATAATTCACCCCTCCACTTT; j_gene: TRBJ1-6; abundance: NA; v_gene: TRBV7-9; len: 17; d_gene: TRBD1
CDR3aa: CASSGTQGAYEQYF; CDR3nt: TGTGCCAGCAGTGGCACCCAGGGTGCCTACGAGCAGTACTTC; j_gene: TRBJ2-7; abundance: NA; v_gene: TRBV5-6; len: 14; d_gene: NA
CDR3aa: CASITTNSYEQYF; CDR3nt: TGTGCCAGCATCACGACAAACTCCTACGAGCAGTACTTC; j_gene: TRBJ2-7; abundance: NA; v_gene: TRBV6-5; len: 13; d_gene: NA
CDR3aa: CATLGGARNEQFF; CDR3nt: TGTGCCACCCTCGGGGGGGCCCGGAATGAGCAGTTCTTC; j_gene: TRBJ2-1; abundance: NA; v_gene: TRBV28; len: 13; d_gene: TRBD2
CDR3aa: CASSLFGTLTLRDTEAFF; CDR3nt: TGTGCCAGCAGCTTGTTTGGGACATTAACCTTGAGGGACACTGAAGCTTTCTTT; j_gene: TRBJ1-1; abundance: NA; v_gene: TRBV5-4; len: 18; d_gene: NA
CDR3aa: CASSPVHQPQHF; CDR3nt: TGTGCCAGCAGCCCGGTCCACCAGCCCCAGCATTTT; j_gene: TRBJ1-5; abundance: few; v_gene: TRBV7-8; len: 12; d_gene: NA
CDR3aa: CASSPLGQAQPQHF; CDR3nt: TGTGCCAGCAGTCCACTCGGACAAGCACAGCCCCAGCATTTT; j_gene: TRBJ1-5; abundance: once; v_gene: TRBV27; len: 14; d_gene: NA
CDR3aa: CASSRLSGNTIYF; CDR3nt: TGCGCCAGCAGCCGGCTGTCTGGAAACACCATATATTTT; j_gene: TRBJ1-3; abundance: NA; v_gene: TRBV4-1; len: 13; d_gene: NA
CDR3aa: CASSSFYSNQPQHF; CDR3nt: TGTGCCAGCAGCTCCTTTTATAGCAATCAGCCCCAGCATTTT; j_gene: TRBJ1-5; abundance: once; v_gene: TRBV6-5; len: 14; d_gene: NA
CDR3aa: CASSPLLAGGQFF; CDR3nt: TGTGCCAGCAGTCCCCTCCTGGCGGGGGGGCAGTTCTTC; j_gene: TRBJ2-1; abundance: NA; v_gene: TRBV12-3/TRBV12-4; len: 13; d_gene: TRBD2
CDR3aa: CASSPEGGIQPQHF; CDR3nt: TGCGCCAGCAGCCCGGAAGGGGGCATTCAGCCCCAGCATTTT; j_gene: TRBJ1-5; abundance: NA; v_gene: TRBV5-1; len: 14; d_gene: TRBD1
CDR3aa: CASSIRGPLNQPQHF; CDR3nt: TGTGCCAGTAGTATTAGGGGGCCCCTCAATCAGCCCCAGCATTTT; j_gene: TRBJ1-5; abundance: NA; v_gene: TRBV19; len: 15; d_gene: TRBD1
CDR3aa: CAWSTTGGWGNTIYF; CDR3nt: TGTGCCTGGAGTACGACAGGGGGCTGGGGAAACACCATATATTTT; j_gene: TRBJ1-3; abundance: NA; v_gene: TRBV30; len: 15; d_gene: TRBD1
CDR3aa: CASKPDTTGDGTEAFF; CDR3nt: TGTGCCAGCAAGCCCGATACGACAGGTGACGGGACTGAAGCTTTCTTT; j_gene: TRBJ1-1; abundance: few; v_gene: TRBV27; len: 16; d_gene: NA
CDR3aa: CASSLVALRGTGNTEAFF; CDR3nt: TGTGCCAGCAGCTTGGTGGCGCTCAGGGGGACAGGGAACACTGAAGCTTTCTTT; j_gene: TRBJ1-1; abundance: once; v_gene: TRBV5-4; len: 18; d_gene: TRBD1
CDR3aa: CASSFMGPFDGELFF; CDR3nt: TGCGCCAGCAGCTTCATGGGGCCTTTCGACGGGGAGCTGTTTTTT; j_gene: TRBJ2-2; abundance: NA; v_gene: TRBV5-1; len: 15; d_gene: NA
CDR3aa: CASSTQPGQGNQPQHF; CDR3nt: TGTGCCAGTAGTACCCAACCGGGACAGGGGAATCAGCCCCAGCATTTT; j_gene: TRBJ1-5; abundance: NA; v_gene: TRBV19; len: 16; d_gene: TRBD1
CDR3aa: CASSLGGTGTYEQYF; CDR3nt: TGCGCCAGCAGCTTGGGAGGGACAGGGACTTACGAGCAGTACTTC; j_gene: TRBJ2-7; abundance: few; v_gene: TRBV5-1; len: 15; d_gene: TRBD1
CDR3aa: CASSAGRGLNTEAFF; CDR3nt: TGTGCCAGCAGCGCGGGAAGAGGGCTGAACACTGAAGCTTTCTTT; j_gene: TRBJ1-1; abundance: NA; v_gene: TRBV9; len: 15; d_gene: NA
CDR3aa: CASSLRQDKEAFF; CDR3nt: TGTGCCAGCAGTTTACGCCAGGATAAGGAAGCTTTCTTT; j_gene: TRBJ1-1; abundance: NA; v_gene: TRBV12-3/TRBV12-4; len: 13; d_gene: NA
CDR3aa: CASKPGFGVNEKLFF; CDR3nt: TGTGCCAGCAAGCCAGGGTTCGGAGTGAATGAAAAACTGTTTTTT; j_gene: TRBJ1-4; abundance: NA; v_gene: TRBV27; len: 15; d_gene: NA
CDR3aa: CASSTKQGVTDTQYF; CDR3nt: TGTGCCAGCAGCACCAAACAGGGTGTAACAGATACGCAGTATTTT; j_gene: TRBJ2-3; abundance: NA; v_gene: TRBV5-4; len: 15; d_gene: NA
CDR3aa: CARRPSGDYGYTF; CDR3nt: TGTGCCAGGAGACCTTCAGGGGACTATGGCTACACCTTC; j_gene: TRBJ1-2; abundance: NA; v_gene: TRBV30; len: 13; d_gene: NA
CDR3aa: CASSFTMGGGLFF; CDR3nt: TGTGCCAGCAGTTTCACGATGGGGGGGGGACTGTTTTTT; j_gene: TRBJ1-4; abundance: NA; v_gene: TRBV6-5; len: 13; d_gene: NA
CDR3aa: CASSRTKSEQFF; CDR3nt: TGTGCCAGCAGTAGGACTAAGAGTGAGCAGTTCTTC; j_gene: TRBJ2-1; abundance: once; v_gene: TRBV28; len: 12; d_gene: NA
CDR3aa: CASSYSRNEQFF; CDR3nt: TGTGCCAGCAGTTACTCACGGAATGAGCAGTTCTTC; j_gene: TRBJ2-1; abundance: NA; v_gene: TRBV6-2/TRBV6-3; len: 12; d_gene: NA
CDR3aa: CASSFNRGLGSPLHF; CDR3nt: TGTGCCAGCAGCTTCAACAGGGGGCTAGGATCACCCCTCCACTTT; j_gene: TRBJ1-6; abundance: few; v_gene: TRBV5-4; len: 15; d_gene: TRBD1
CDR3aa: CASRPRDRFGNTIYF; CDR3nt: TGTGCCAGCAGACCCCGTGATCGGTTTGGAAACACCATATATTTT; j_gene: TRBJ1-3; abundance: NA; v_gene: TRBV28; len: 15; d_gene: NA
CDR3aa: CASSLGPSGISYEQYF; CDR3nt: TGCGCCAGCAGCTTGGGCCCTTCGGGGATCTCCTACGAGCAGTACTTC; j_gene: TRBJ2-7; abundance: NA; v_gene: TRBV5-1; len: 16; d_gene: NA
CDR3aa: CASAGTGNYGYTF; CDR3nt: TGTGCCAGCGCCGGGACAGGGAACTATGGCTACACCTTC; j_gene: TRBJ1-2; abundance: NA; v_gene: TRBV2; len: 13; d_gene: TRBD1